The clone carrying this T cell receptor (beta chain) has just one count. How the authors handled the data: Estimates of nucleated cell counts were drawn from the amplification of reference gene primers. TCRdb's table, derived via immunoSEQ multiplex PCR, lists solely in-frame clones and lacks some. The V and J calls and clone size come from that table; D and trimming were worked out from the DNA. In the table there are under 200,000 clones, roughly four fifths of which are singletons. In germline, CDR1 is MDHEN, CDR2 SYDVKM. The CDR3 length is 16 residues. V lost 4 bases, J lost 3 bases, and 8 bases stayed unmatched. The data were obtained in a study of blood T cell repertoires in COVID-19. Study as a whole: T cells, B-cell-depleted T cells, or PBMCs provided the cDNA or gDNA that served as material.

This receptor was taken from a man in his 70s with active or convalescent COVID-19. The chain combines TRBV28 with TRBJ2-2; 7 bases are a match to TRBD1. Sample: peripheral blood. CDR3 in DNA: TGTGCCAGCAGTTGGGGAACACAGGGGTACACCGGGGAGCTGTTTTTT. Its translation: CASSWGTQGYTGELFF. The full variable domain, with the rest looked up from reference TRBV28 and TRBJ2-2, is DVKVTQSSRYLVKRTGEKVFLECVQDMDHENMFWYRQDPGLGLRLIYFSYDVKMKEKGDIPEGYSVSREKKERFSLILESASTNQTSMYLCASSWGTQGYTGELFFGEGSRLTVL.